The source of this T cell receptor beta chain is a study of OX40 agonist ivuxolimab in advanced cancers. The assay was immunoSEQ multiplex PCR, and TCRdb's table has in-frame clones only and misses some. The table has more than 15,000 clones, almost 85% seen once. The germline V and J ends were trimmed by 5 bases and 6 bases, with 17 bases remaining between them. This CDR3 has 14 residues. Germline V gene lookup returns CDR1 MNHNS and CDR2 SASEGT. Sequencing was performed on CD4+ or CD8+ T cells sorted from blood, taken in a trial of the OX40 agonist ivuxolimab. The J gene is TRBJ2-7, the V gene TRBV6-1; D tentatively fits TRBD1 or TRBD2 (5 bases each). The TCR was taken from an adult with an advanced solid tumor such as melanoma, head and neck, liver or kidney cancer. CDR3 protein: CASSSGTEAGEQYF. CDR3 DNA: TGTGCCAGCAGTTCCGGGACGGAGGCGGGCGAGCAGTACTTC.